These 10 T cell receptor beta chains came from one sample sequenced in a study of cytomegalovirus exposure and HLA in healthy donors (dated 2017 in TCRdb). Libraries were constructed by the immunoSEQ multiplex PCR assay. For the multiplex PCR, a mixture combining 60 forward primers for TCR Vbeta segments and 13 reverse primers for TCR Jbeta segments was used. Here the immuneACCESS table is served through TCRdb, limited to in-frame sequences with V and J called. Missing clones are a known gap in these copies; in checked studies unresolved V genes cover under half, and the rest lacks a known reason. Across this sample there are more than 90,000 clones, with around 74% seen only once. The ten top clones hold about 1.9% of the sample. The sample comprised PBMCs. These receptors were collected from a woman between 40 and 55 years old in good health and CMV-seronegative.

The rearrangement joins TRBV12-5 to TRBJ2-1; weak D call: TRBD1 (6 bases). The V gene lost 6 bases and the J gene lost 14 bases, with 23 bases spanning the gap. The CDR3 totals 14 residues. Germline CDR1 LGHNT, CDR2 FRNRAP. The CDR3 sequence: CASGLPSPTGMKFF. CDR3 bases: TGTGCTAGTGGACTTCCTTCCCCGACAGGAATGAAGTTCTTC.

This chain uses TRBV7-2 with TRBJ2-7; a weak D match, TRBD2 (6 bases). The CDR3 length is 12 residues. CDR1 SGHTA and CDR2 FQGNSA come from the germline V gene. With 1 base removed from V and 13 bases from J, the gap between germline ends came to 14 bases. The CDR3, as DNA: TGTGCCAGCAGCTTAGACGGGAGAGCCCGTTACTTC. Its translation: CASSLDGRARYF.

This chain joins TRBV6-5 and TRBJ1-5; TRBD1 might be the D (5 bases). This CDR3 region has 15 residues. With 0 bases removed from V and 2 bases from J, the gap between germline ends came to 8 bases. Germline V gene sequence: CDR1 MNHEY, CDR2 SVGAGI. CDR3 in amino acids: CASSYSSGGNQPQHF. In DNA, the CDR3 is TGTGCCAGCAGTTACTCGTCGGGGGGCAATCAGCCCCAGCATTTT.

The rearrangement uses TRBV4-3 and TRBJ1-2; D might be TRBD1 (6 bases). The length of the CDR3 is 16 residues. V lost 0 bases to trimming and J lost 8 bases, with 19 bases between them. In germline, CDR1 is LGHNA, CDR2 YSLEER. The CDR3 region is CASSQDSQGSALGYTF. Here the CDR3 DNA reads TGCGCCAGCAGCCAAGATTCGCAGGGGTCGGCCTTGGGCTACACCTTC.

In regard to this clone: At one end, the junction sequence differs from germline, possibly due to a read error. This sequence joins TRBV7-9 and TRBJ2-3; 7 bases agree with TRBD2. This CDR3 is built from 16 residues. Germline V gene data show CDR1 as SEHNR and CDR2 as FQNEAQ (reference sequence). This chain's CDR3 is CSSSLIPTSQPDTQYF. The CDR3 coding sequence is TGTTCCAGCAGCTTAATTCCGACTAGCCAACCAGATACGCAGTATTTT.

The chain joins TRBV21-1 to TRBJ1-1; TRBD1 was called by the table and not checked on the DNA. TRBV21-1 is noted as a pseudogene. This CDR3 has 15 amino acids. Written as DNA, the CDR3 is TGTGCCAGCAGCAAAGACAGCCTCATGAACACTGAAGCTTTCTTT. Amino acids: CASSKDSLMNTEAFF.

This chain connects TRBV28 to TRBJ1-3; D gene uncertain. Germline loops: CDR1 MDHEN, CDR2 SYDVKM. The ends were cut back, 6 bases at V and 0 bases at J, with 15 bases in the middle. The CDR3 totals 16 residues. Here the CDR3 reads CASSPVNSFSGNTIYF. The CDR3 DNA reads TGTGCCAGCAGCCCCGTGAACAGTTTCTCTGGAAACACCATATATTTT.

The V call is TRBV11-3, the J call TRBJ2-5, with 10 bases identical to TRBD1. Germline V gives CDR1 SGHNT, CDR2 YENEEA. This CDR3 contains 13 residues. Trimming removed 5 bases from V and 5 bases from J; junction bases left unmatched: 2. CDR3 nucleotide sequence: TGTGCCAGCAGCAGGGACAGGGGTGAGACCCAGTACTTC. It yields the protein CASSRDRGETQYF.

The gene calls are TRBV2 and TRBJ2-7; 7 nucleotides agree with TRBD2. The CDR3 spans 11 residues. Germline lookup yields CDR1 SNHLY and CDR2 FYNNEI. J lost 6 bases, V lost 10 bases, and 6 bases had no gene match. The CDR3 is CAIRGGREQYF. The CDR3 DNA follows: TGTGCCATCCGGGGAGGGCGCGAGCAGTACTTC.

The V and J genes are TRBV9 and TRBJ1-2, with unresolved D. This CDR3 spans 12 amino acids. V lost 0 bases and J 5 bases, leaving 5 bases between the germline ends. Germline lookup yields CDR1 SGDLS and CDR2 YYNGEE. CDR3 coding DNA: TGTGCCAGCAGCGTAGGCGAATATGGCTACACCTTC. Translation gives CASSVGEYGYTF.